These 25 T cell receptor beta chains originate from one sample sequenced in a study of T cell repertoires in cytomegalovirus infection. Each CDR3 protein gets one entry after TCRdb re-called the reads with MiXCR. This table holds a few hundred thousand distinct CDR3 sequences, about 13% found once. The sample comprised PBMCs. These receptors were collected from a human donor in good health (CMV status not recorded). Some clones in this sample may be carry-over from other donors' samples.

This clonotype was observed a handful of times. The chain joins TRBV20-1 to TRBJ1-5; TRBD1 matches 7 bases. Trimming at V came to 1 base and at J to 1 base, leaving 7 bases not matched to a gene. The CDR3 length is 16 residues. Germline V lookup: CDR1 DFQATT, CDR2 SNEGSKA (reference sequence). In DNA, the CDR3 is TGCAGTGCTAGAGCTCGACAGGGCTGGAGCAATCAGCCCCAGCATTTT. It encodes CSARARQGWSNQPQHF.

The chain has TRBV2 and TRBJ1-1; TRBD1 might be the D (5 bases). The CDR3 runs 14 residues. Germline V lookup: CDR1 SNHLY, CDR2 FYNNEI. Trimming took off 7 bases at V and 6 bases at J, with 18 bases between the two ends. The CDR3 reads CASTFATETSEAFF. CDR3 sequence (DNA): TGTGCCAGCACCTTTGCGACAGAGACATCTGAAGCTTTCTTT.

This clonotype was seen repeatedly, ten times or more. The chain has TRBV7-2 and TRBJ2-7, with a possible D match to TRBD1 (6 bases). Trimming left V 3 bases short and J 2 bases short, with 8 bases between. The germline V gene has CDR1 SGHTA and CDR2 FQGNSA. The CDR3 loop spans 13 amino acids. The CDR3 DNA sequence: TGTGCCAGCAGCTTGGACAGAACCTACGAGCAGTACTTC. Its protein product is CASSLDRTYEQYF.

This clonotype was counted ten times or more. J is TRBJ2-7 and V is TRBV7-2, with 11 bases fitting TRBD2. Germline CDR1 SGHTA, CDR2 FQGNSA. The CDR3 totals 17 residues. The junction had 7 bases not matched to a gene; V was cut back by 0 bases and J by 3 bases. The CDR3 sequence: CASSLAGSGTSGYEQYF. In DNA, the CDR3 is TGTGCCAGCAGCTTAGCCGGATCGGGGACTAGCGGCTACGAGCAGTACTTC. Filled out from reference TRBV7-2 and TRBJ2-7, the complete variable domain reads GAGVSQSPSNKVTEKGKDVELRCDPISGHTALYWYRQSLGQGLEFLIYFQGNSAPDKSGLPSDRFSAERTGGSVSTLTIQRTQQEDSAVYLCASSLAGSGTSGYEQYFGPGTRLTVT.

This clonotype was detected a few times. This chain connects TRBV20-1 to TRBJ2-1; 7 nucleotides agree with TRBD1. This CDR3 spans 17 amino acids. The germline V gene encodes CDR1 DFQATT and CDR2 SNEGSKA (reference sequence). Trimming cost V 0 bases and J 2 bases; bases outside gene matches: 10. CDR3 bases: TGCAGTGCTAGAGATCCATCCGGGACAGCTACCTACAATGAGCAGTTCTTC. It yields the protein CSARDPSGTATYNEQFF.

This clonotype was recorded many times. The V call is TRBV15, the J call TRBJ1-1; unclear D gene. The CDR3 contains 13 residues. The germline gives CDR1 LNHNV, CDR2 YYDKDF (reference sequence). Trimming stripped 1 base from V and 6 bases from J, with 9 bases between. CDR3 nucleotide sequence: TGTGCCACCAGCAGAGCGGGGATTGCTGAAGCTTTCTTT. Amino acid sequence: CATSRAGIAEAFF.

The V gene is TRBV20-1, the J gene TRBJ2-1; tentative D call: TRBD1 (6 bases). CDR3 size: 18 residues. Germline CDR1 and CDR2: DFQATT and SNEGSKA (reference sequence). V lost 6 bases and J 0 bases, leaving 24 bases between the germline ends. CDR3 bases: TGCAGTGCCATTGATCCACAGGGACCGATGAGCTCCTACAATGAGCAGTTCTTC. As protein: CSAIDPQGPMSSYNEQFF.

The chain joins TRBV4-3 to TRBJ1-5, with a weak D call TRBD1 (6 bases). V shed 5 bases and J shed 3 bases, with 8 bases lying between them. CDR1 and CDR2 from the germline V gene are LGHNA and YSLEER. This CDR3 region has 13 residues. The CDR3 loop reads CASSGQYNQPQHF. DNA of the CDR3: TGCGCCAGCAGCGGACAGTACAATCAGCCCCAGCATTTT.

This clonotype was seen at least ten times. The chain carries TRBV12-3 or TRBV12-4 and TRBJ1-2, with D possibly matching TRBD1 (6 bases). The length of the CDR3 is 12 residues. V dropped 3 bases and J dropped 8 bases, with 10 bases sitting between them. The CDR3 DNA reads as TGTGCCAGCAGTTTCGAGAGGGGGGGCTACACCTTC. Its translation: CASSFERGGYTF.

This clonotype occurred a few times. This chain uses TRBV19 with TRBJ2-3, with 7 positions matching TRBD2. CDR1 is LNHDA and CDR2 is SQIVND in the germline V gene (reference sequence). The CDR3 has 20 amino acids. Unmatched junction bases numbered 18, after V lost 3 bases and J lost 0 bases. As DNA, the CDR3 is TGTGCCAGTAGTATCCCGCGAGCGGGGCGGGCGGAGACAAGCACAGATACGCAGTATTTT. Translation gives CASSIPRAGRAETSTDTQYF.

At least ten counts were recorded for this clonotype. V gene TRBV7-2 combines with J gene TRBJ2-7, with a possible D match to TRBD2 (5 bases). Germline V lookup: CDR1 SGHTA, CDR2 FQGNSA. The CDR3 runs 16 residues. V was cut by 5 bases and J by 3 bases, with 20 bases left in between. The CDR3 coding sequence is TGTGCCAGCAGCCCACGTTTAGGGAGTAGTAGCTACGAGCAGTACTTC. This gives the protein CASSPRLGSSSYEQYF.

In its sample, this clonotype was seen once. The chain has TRBV18 and TRBJ1-1, with TRBD1 identical over 12 bases. This CDR3 has 15 amino acids. Trimming cost V 6 bases and J 3 bases; bases outside gene matches: 5. Germline CDR1 reads KGHSH; CDR2 reads LQKENI. This chain's CDR3 is CASSGQGALDTEAFF. CDR3 in DNA: TGTGCCAGCTCGGGACAGGGGGCTCTCGACACTGAAGCTTTCTTT.

This clonotype was recorded many times. The gene calls are TRBV7-2 and TRBJ1-5; tentatively, D is TRBD1 (6 bases). Germline CDR1 SGHTA, CDR2 FQGNSA. Trimming cost V 4 bases and J 5 bases, with 21 bases left between them. CDR3 length: 17 residues. The CDR3 DNA is TGTGCCAGCAGCTCCAGAGGGGGTGGGTTGGGGGATCAGCCCCAGCATTTT. Translating it yields CASSSRGGGLGDQPQHF.

This clonotype was detected many times. V usage is TRBV6-2 or TRBV6-3 and J usage is TRBJ1-1; a possible D gene is TRBD1 (6 bases). The CDR3 covers 13 residues. The germline V gene encodes CDR1 MNHEY and CDR2 SVGEGT. Trimming stripped 6 bases from V and 1 base from J, with 9 bases between. The DNA for the CDR3 is TGTGCCAGCAGGGACAGTTGGAACACTGAAGCTTTCTTT. Amino acids: CASRDSWNTEAFF.

At least ten counts were recorded for this clonotype. The chain couples TRBV7-2 to TRBJ2-1; 7 nucleotides align to TRBD2. The CDR3 has 15 amino acids. The V gene's germline CDR1 is SGHTA and CDR2 FQGNSA. The ends lost 0 bases at V and 1 base at J; junction bases unmatched: 0. In nucleotides, the CDR3 is TGTGCCAGCAGCTTAGCAGCGGGGTCCTACAATGAGCAGTTCTTC. Amino acid sequence: CASSLAAGSYNEQFF.

On this clonotype: Being one base from a much bigger clone, this may be a read error. This chain joins TRBV7-2 and TRBJ1-2; TRBD1 agrees at 7 bases. This CDR3 is built from 14 residues. V lost 4 bases, J lost 2 bases, and 4 bases stayed unmatched. Germline V lookup: CDR1 SGHTA, CDR2 FQGNSA. The CDR3 loop is CASSWGQRNYGYTF. The CDR3 nucleotides read TGTGCCAGCAGCTGGGGACAGAGGAACTATGGCTACACCTTC. The full variable domain, with the rest looked up from reference TRBV7-2 and TRBJ1-2, is GAGVSQSPSNKVTEKGKDVELRCDPISGHTALYWYRQSLGQGLEFLIYFQGNSAPDKSGLPSDRFSAERTGGSVSTLTIQRTQQEDSAVYLCASSWGQRNYGYTFGSGTRLTVV.

This clonotype came up many times. V gene TRBV18 combines with J gene TRBJ2-5, with 8 positions matching TRBD1. Trimming cost V 8 bases and J 2 bases; bases outside gene matches: 7. The CDR3 totals 14 residues. Per germline, CDR1 KGHSH and CDR2 LQKENI. CDR3 nucleotides: TGTGCCAGCACATGGACAGGGAGACAAGAGACCCAGTACTTC. Translating gives CASTWTGRQETQYF.

This clonotype was picked up a small number of times. The CDR3 DNA is TGCGCCAGCAGCTTACAGGGGGACCTCGGGGAAGGCTACACCTTC. This codes for CASSLQGDLGEGYTF. This chain links TRBV5-1 with TRBJ1-2; TRBD1 matches 8 bases. The junction had 11 bases not matched to a gene; V was cut back by 2 bases and J by 8 bases. The CDR3 runs 15 residues. Germline-derived CDR1 and CDR2 are SGHRS and YFSETQ. The whole variable domain, remainder taken from reference TRBV5-1 and TRBJ1-2, is KAGVTQTPRYLIKTRGQQVTLSCSPISGHRSVSWYQQTPGQGLQFLFEYFSETQRNKGNFPGRFSGRQFSNSRSEMNVSTLELGDSALYLCASSLQGDLGEGYTFGSGTRLTVV.

This clonotype was seen a few times. V is TRBV6-5 and J is TRBJ2-4; D unresolved. The CDR3 has 14 amino acids. Looked up from germline, CDR1 is MNHEY and CDR2 is SVGAGI. Trimming took off 5 bases at V and 2 bases at J, with 10 bases between the two ends. CDR3 protein: CASSPSPTKNIQYF. Here the CDR3 DNA reads TGTGCCAGCAGTCCATCTCCAACCAAAAACATTCAGTACTTC.

This clonotype was counted a few times. A junction boundary mismatches the germline segment, possibly from a read error. V usage is TRBV28 and J usage is TRBJ1-4; D is perhaps TRBD1 (5 bases). CDR3 length: 14 residues. Looked up from germline, CDR1 is MDHEN and CDR2 is SYDVKM. Here the CDR3 reads CASSSMDINEKLFF. The CDR3 DNA sequence: TGTGCCAGCAGTTCCATGGACATTAATGAAAAGCTGTTTTTT.

This clonotype was counted a few times. This sequence joins TRBV29-1 and TRBJ2-7; D might be TRBD2 (6 bases). V shed 4 bases and J shed 0 bases, with 10 bases lying between them. Germline CDR1 and CDR2: SQVTM and ANQGSEA. This CDR3 contains 13 residues. CDR3 residues: CSVGEALSYEQYF. In DNA, the CDR3 is TGCAGCGTTGGGGAGGCCCTCTCCTACGAGCAGTACTTC.

In its sample, this clonotype was seen a few times. The chain employs TRBV29-1 and TRBJ2-1; tentatively, D is TRBD1 (6 bases). The CDR3 extends over 15 amino acids. Trimming stripped 4 bases from V and 6 bases from J, with 19 bases between. CDR1 and CDR2 (germline): SQVTM, ANQGSEA. In nucleotides, the CDR3 is TGCAGCGTTGCAGGCAGGGGCGGGTATTCCAATGAGCAGTTCTTC. Translated, it gives CSVAGRGGYSNEQFF.

This clonotype has a count of ten or more. V usage is TRBV7-2 and J usage is TRBJ2-2; weak D call: TRBD1 (6 bases). The V gene's germline CDR1 is SGHTA and CDR2 FQGNSA. V gave up 5 bases and J gave up 1 base, with 8 bases separating them. The CDR3 has 14 amino acids. CDR3 in DNA: TGTGCCAGCAGCCGGGACAAGAACACCGGGGAGCTGTTTTTT. Translating it yields CASSRDKNTGELFF. Full variable domain (remainder filled in from reference TRBV7-2 and TRBJ2-2): GAGVSQSPSNKVTEKGKDVELRCDPISGHTALYWYRQSLGQGLEFLIYFQGNSAPDKSGLPSDRFSAERTGGSVSTLTIQRTQQEDSAVYLCASSRDKNTGELFFGEGSRLTVL.

There are many counts of this clonotype. The chain is built from TRBV7-2 and TRBJ1-2; D is possibly TRBD1 (5 bases). V was clipped by 3 bases and J by 8 bases, with 16 bases between them. Germline assignment: CDR1 SGHTA and CDR2 FQGNSA. The CDR3 consists of 14 residues. The CDR3 protein is CASSLDQGLGGYTF. CDR3 bases: TGTGCCAGCAGCTTGGACCAGGGTTTAGGGGGCTACACCTTC.

This clonotype was recorded many times. The V call is TRBV28, the J call TRBJ1-5; D may be TRBD1 (5 bases). This CDR3 comprises 14 residues. The V and J ends lost 3 bases and 3 bases respectively, with 9 bases between them. Germline-derived CDR1 and CDR2 are MDHEN and SYDVKM. The CDR3: CASSFRGVNQPQHF. The CDR3, as DNA: TGTGCCAGCAGTTTCCGAGGGGTCAATCAGCCCCAGCATTTT.